This T cell receptor (beta chain) was captured in a study of shared clonotypes between healthy human individuals. TCRdb keeps only in-frame clones here, not all; method: immunoSEQ multiplex PCR. In the table there are 300,000 to 350,000 clones, about 73% of which are singletons. Germline-derived CDR1 and CDR2 are SNHLY and FYNNEI. The germline V and J ends were trimmed by 8 bases and 7 bases, with 17 bases remaining between them. The CDR3 covers 13 residues. Sequenced: memory CD4+ T cells sorted from blood. The sample's subset: CD45RA-negative fraction. The receptor's source is a man younger than 40 in good health. This chain uses TRBV2 with TRBJ1-2, with unresolved D. CDR3 in amino acids: CASLSNRLSGYTF. The CDR3 bases are TGTGCCAGCCTTAGTAACAGACTGAGTGGCTACACCTTC.